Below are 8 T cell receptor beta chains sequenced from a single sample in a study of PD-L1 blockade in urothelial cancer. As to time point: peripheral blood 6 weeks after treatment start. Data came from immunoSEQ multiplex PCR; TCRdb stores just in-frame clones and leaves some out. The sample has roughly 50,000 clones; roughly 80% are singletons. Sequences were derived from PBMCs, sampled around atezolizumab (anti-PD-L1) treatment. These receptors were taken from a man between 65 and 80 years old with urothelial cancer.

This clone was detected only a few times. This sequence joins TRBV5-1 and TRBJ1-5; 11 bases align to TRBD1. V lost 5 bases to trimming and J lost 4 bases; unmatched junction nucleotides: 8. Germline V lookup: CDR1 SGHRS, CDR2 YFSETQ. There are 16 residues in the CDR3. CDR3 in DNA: TGCGCCAGCAGGGCGGGACAGGGGGAATGGAATCAGCCCCAGCATTTT. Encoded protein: CASRAGQGEWNQPQHF.

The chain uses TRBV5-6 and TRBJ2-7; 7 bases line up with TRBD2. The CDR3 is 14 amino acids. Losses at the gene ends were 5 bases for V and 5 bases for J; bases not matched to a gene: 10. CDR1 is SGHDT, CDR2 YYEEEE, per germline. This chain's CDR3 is CASSSYGRINEQYF. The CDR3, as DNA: TGTGCCAGCAGTTCTTACGGGAGGATCAACGAGCAGTACTTC.

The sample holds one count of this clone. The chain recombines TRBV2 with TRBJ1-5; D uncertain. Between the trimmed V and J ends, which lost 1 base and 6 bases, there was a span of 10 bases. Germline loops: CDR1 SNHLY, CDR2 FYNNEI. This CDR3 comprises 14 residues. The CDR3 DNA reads TGTGCCAGCAGTGAAGACAGCGGCAGTCAGCCCCAGCATTTT. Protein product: CASSEDSGSQPQHF. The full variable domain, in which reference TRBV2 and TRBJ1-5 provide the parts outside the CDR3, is EPEVTQTPSHQVTQMGQEVILRCVPISNHLYFYWYRQILGQKVEFLVSFYNNEISEKSEIFDDQFSVERPDGSNFTLKIRSTKLEDSAMYFCASSEDSGSQPQHFGDGTRLSIL.

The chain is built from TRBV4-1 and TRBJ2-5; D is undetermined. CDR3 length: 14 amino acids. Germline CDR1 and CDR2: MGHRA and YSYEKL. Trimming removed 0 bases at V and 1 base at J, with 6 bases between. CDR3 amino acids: CASSQDRFQETQYF. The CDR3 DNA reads TGCGCCAGCAGCCAAGATCGGTTCCAAGAGACCCAGTACTTC.

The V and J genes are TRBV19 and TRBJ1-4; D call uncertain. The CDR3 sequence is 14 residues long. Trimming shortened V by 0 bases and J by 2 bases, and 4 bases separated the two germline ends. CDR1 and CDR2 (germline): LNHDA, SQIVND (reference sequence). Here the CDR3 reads CASSIEATNEKLFF. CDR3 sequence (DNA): TGTGCCAGTAGTATAGAGGCCACTAATGAAAAACTGTTTTTT.

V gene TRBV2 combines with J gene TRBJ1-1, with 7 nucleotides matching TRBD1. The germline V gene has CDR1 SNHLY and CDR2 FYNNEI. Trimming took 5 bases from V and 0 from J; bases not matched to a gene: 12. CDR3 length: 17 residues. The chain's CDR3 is CASSLTPGQLMNTEAFF. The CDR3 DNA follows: TGTGCCAGCAGTTTAACTCCGGGACAGCTCATGAACACTGAAGCTTTCTTT. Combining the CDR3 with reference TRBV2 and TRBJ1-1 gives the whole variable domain EPEVTQTPSHQVTQMGQEVILRCVPISNHLYFYWYRQILGQKVEFLVSFYNNEISEKSEIFDDQFSVERPDGSNFTLKIRSTKLEDSAMYFCASSLTPGQLMNTEAFFGQGTRLTVV.

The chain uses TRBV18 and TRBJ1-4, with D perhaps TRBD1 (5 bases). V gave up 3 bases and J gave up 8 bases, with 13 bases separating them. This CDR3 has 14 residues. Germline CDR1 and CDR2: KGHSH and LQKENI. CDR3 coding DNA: TGTGCCAGCTCACCGGTTGGGGCAGGAGAAAAACTGTTTTTT. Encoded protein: CASSPVGAGEKLFF.

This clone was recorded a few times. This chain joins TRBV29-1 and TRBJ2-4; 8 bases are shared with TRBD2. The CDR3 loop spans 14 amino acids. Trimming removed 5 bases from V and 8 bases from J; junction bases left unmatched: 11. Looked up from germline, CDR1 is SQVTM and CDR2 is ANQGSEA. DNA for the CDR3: TGCAGCGTTTCTCCCCTAGCGGGTGGGGACATTCAGTACTTC. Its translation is CSVSPLAGGDIQYF.